This TCR beta chain was recovered during a study of cytomegalovirus exposure and HLA in healthy donors. V was cut by 5 bases and J by 0 bases, with 10 bases left in between. CDR3 length: 14 residues. Germline assignment: CDR1 MNHEY and CDR2 SMNVEV (reference sequence). The sample holds one count of this clone. A multiplex PCR was run with 60 Vbeta primers and 13 Jbeta primers. The table came from immunoSEQ multiplex PCR; TCRdb's copy has only in-frame clones and leaves some out. Of fewer than 200,000 clones listed, roughly 87% are singletons. Input material: PBMCs. V gene TRBV27 combines with J gene TRBJ2-5; a possible D gene is TRBD2 (5 bases). This TCR came from a girl less than two years old in good health and CMV-seronegative. The chain's CDR3 is CASSRTLYQETQYF. The DNA for the CDR3 is TGTGCCAGCAGTAGGACTTTGTACCAAGAGACCCAGTACTTC.